These 8 T cell receptor beta chains were sequenced from one sample in a study of blood T cell repertoires in COVID-19. TCRdb's table, derived via immunoSEQ multiplex PCR, lists solely in-frame clones and lacks some. The table has a few hundred thousand clones, more than 75% seen once. Sequencing was performed on PBMCs or T cells enriched from blood (not recorded which). These receptors all stem from a woman in her forties or fifties who had recovered from COVID-19.

The chain uses TRBV7-8 and TRBJ2-5; a possible D gene is TRBD2 (5 bases). The germline gives CDR1 SGHVS, CDR2 FQNEAQ. V was cut by 2 bases and J by 5 bases, with 9 bases left in between. The CDR3 runs to 13 residues. CDR3: CASSLRETETQYF. CDR3 DNA sequence: TGTGCCAGCAGCTTAAGGGAGACGGAGACCCAGTACTTC.

V is TRBV4-1 and J is TRBJ1-3; no definite D call. Germline V lookup: CDR1 MGHRA, CDR2 YSYEKL. Between the trimmed V and J ends, which lost 4 bases and 0 bases, there was a span of 16 bases. There are 17 residues in the CDR3. The CDR3 reads CASSPSPSGSSGNTIYF. The CDR3 DNA sequence: TGCGCCAGCAGCCCCTCTCCGAGCGGAAGCTCTGGAAACACCATATATTTT.

The genes are TRBV30 and TRBJ1-1, with TRBD1 matching 10 bases. Losses at the gene ends were 4 bases for V and 4 bases for J; bases not matched to a gene: 3. The germline V gene has CDR1 GTSNPN and CDR2 SVGIG (reference sequence). This CDR3 is built from 13 residues. The chain's CDR3 is CAWNRDRGTEAFF. The CDR3 DNA is TGTGCCTGGAATAGGGACAGGGGCACTGAAGCTTTCTTT.

The V and J genes are TRBV19 and TRBJ2-6; 11 bases line up with TRBD1. This CDR3 contains 16 residues. Germline V CDR1 and CDR2: LNHDA, SQIVND (reference sequence). CDR3 residues: CAGGTGGFSGANVLTF. DNA for the CDR3: TGTGCTGGCGGGACAGGGGGGTTCTCTGGGGCCAACGTCCTGACTTTC.

The chain recombines TRBV3-1 (or the pseudogene TRBV3-2) with TRBJ1-6, with D hard to call. Trimming stripped 4 bases from V and 7 bases from J, with 17 bases between. The length of the CDR3 is 16 residues. CDR1 is LGHDT, CDR2 YNNKEL, per germline (reference sequence). The CDR3, as DNA: TGTGCCAGCAGCCCTTATCGAGCCCTCCTCAATTCACCCCTCCACTTT. Amino acid sequence: CASSPYRALLNSPLHF.

The rearrangement links TRBV11-2 to TRBJ2-1; 9 positions match TRBD2. Germline V gene sequence: CDR1 SGHAT, CDR2 FQNNGV. Germline trimming cut 4 bases from V and 6 bases from J; bases unmatched to any gene: 13. The CDR3 has 17 amino acids. CDR3 residues: CASSSTKGLAGPNEQFF. The CDR3 DNA follows: TGTGCCAGCAGCTCCACGAAGGGCCTAGCGGGACCCAATGAGCAGTTCTTC.

The chain carries TRBV28 and TRBJ1-2; D is possibly TRBD1 (6 bases). Between the trimmed V and J ends, which lost 5 bases and 5 bases, there was a span of 12 bases. CDR1 and CDR2 (germline): MDHEN, SYDVKM. CDR3 size: 13 residues. The CDR3 DNA reads as TGTGCCAGCAGTGAAATTGGACAGTATGGCTACACCTTC. It translates to CASSEIGQYGYTF.

As regards this clone: The sample has other DNA sequences that encode this CDR3 too. The V and J genes are TRBV12-5 and TRBJ2-1; 9 bases line up with TRBD1. Germline CDR1 LGHNT, CDR2 FRNRAP. The CDR3 is 15 amino acids. V lost 4 bases to trimming and J lost 4 bases; unmatched junction nucleotides: 5. In DNA, the CDR3 is TGTGCTAGTGGTTCGGGACAGGGTGGTTACAATGAGCAGTTCTTC. Translation: CASGSGQGGYNEQFF.